Included here is one TCR beta chain sequence, with context. Its antigen is still unknown. Each TCR beta cDNA library carried unique molecular identifiers. TCRdb reprocessed the PCR reads with MiXCR, giving one entry per CDR3 protein. The repertoire holds about 770,000 distinct CDR3 sequences, with 35% to 55% as singletons. The V gene lost 2 bases and the J gene lost 5 bases, with 15 bases spanning the gap. CDR3 size: 15 residues. Germline V gene data show CDR1 as SGHAT and CDR2 as FQDESV (reference sequence). The data stem from a study of post-analysis software for immune sequencing data. Broader study findings: F measure showed strong co-clustering of same-batch samples. A handful of TRBV segments were significantly more frequent in patients than in controls. TRBV5-6, TRBV5-1 and TRBV20-1 were among these segments.

V is TRBV11-1 and J is TRBJ2-5; D might be TRBD1 (5 bases). Sequenced: blood. This clonotype was obtained from a girl aged 5-17 years with multiple sclerosis. The CDR3 region is CASSLRQPRGETQYF. The CDR3 DNA reads TGTGCCAGCAGCTTAAGACAGCCAAGGGGCGAGACCCAGTACTTC.